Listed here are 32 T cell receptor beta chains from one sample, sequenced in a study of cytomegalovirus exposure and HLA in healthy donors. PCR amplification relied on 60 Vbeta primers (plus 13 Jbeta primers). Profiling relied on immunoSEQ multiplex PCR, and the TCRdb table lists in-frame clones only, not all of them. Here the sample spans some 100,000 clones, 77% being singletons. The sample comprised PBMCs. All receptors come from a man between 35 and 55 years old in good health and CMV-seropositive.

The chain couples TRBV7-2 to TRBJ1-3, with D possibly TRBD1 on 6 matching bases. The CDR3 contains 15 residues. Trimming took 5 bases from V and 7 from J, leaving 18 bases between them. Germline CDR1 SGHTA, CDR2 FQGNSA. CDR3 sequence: CASSPLGGASNTIYF. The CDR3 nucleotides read TGTGCCAGCAGCCCACTTGGGGGGGCCAGTAACACCATATATTTT.

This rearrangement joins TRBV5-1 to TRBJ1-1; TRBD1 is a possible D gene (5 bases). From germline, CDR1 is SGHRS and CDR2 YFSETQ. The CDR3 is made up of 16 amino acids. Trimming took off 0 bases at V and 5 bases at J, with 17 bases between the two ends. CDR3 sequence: CASSLEAGRTGTEAFF. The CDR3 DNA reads TGCGCCAGCAGCTTGGAGGCAGGGCGAACCGGGACTGAAGCTTTCTTT. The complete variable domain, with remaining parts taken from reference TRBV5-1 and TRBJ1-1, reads KAGVTQTPRYLIKTRGQQVTLSCSPISGHRSVSWYQQTPGQGLQFLFEYFSETQRNKGNFPGRFSGRQFSNSRSEMNVSTLELGDSALYLCASSLEAGRTGTEAFFGQGTRLTVV.

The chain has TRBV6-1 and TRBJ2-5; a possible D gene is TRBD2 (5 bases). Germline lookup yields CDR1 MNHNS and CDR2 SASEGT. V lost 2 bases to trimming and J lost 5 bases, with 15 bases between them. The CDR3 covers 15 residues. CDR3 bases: TGTGCCAGCAGTGAATTTGTCAGGTCGGGGGAGACCCAGTACTTC. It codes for CASSEFVRSGETQYF.

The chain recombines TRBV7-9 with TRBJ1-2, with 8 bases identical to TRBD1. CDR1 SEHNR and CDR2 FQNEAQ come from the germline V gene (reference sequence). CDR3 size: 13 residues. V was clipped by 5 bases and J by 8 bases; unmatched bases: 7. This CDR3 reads CASSPQGAQGYTF. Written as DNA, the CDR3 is TGTGCCAGCAGCCCCCAGGGGGCGCAGGGCTACACCTTC.

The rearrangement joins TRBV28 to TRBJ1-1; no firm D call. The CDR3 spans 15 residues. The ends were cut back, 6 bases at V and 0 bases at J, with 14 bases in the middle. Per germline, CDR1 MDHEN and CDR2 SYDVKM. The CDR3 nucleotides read TGTGCCAGCAGCCTGAGGCGATTGATGAACACTGAAGCTTTCTTT. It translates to CASSLRRLMNTEAFF.

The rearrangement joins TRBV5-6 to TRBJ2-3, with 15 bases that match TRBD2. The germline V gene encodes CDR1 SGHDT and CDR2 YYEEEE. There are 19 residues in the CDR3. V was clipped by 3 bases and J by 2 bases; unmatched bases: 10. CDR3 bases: TGTGCCAGCAGCTCGGCGGGGACTAGCGGGGGGTGGGTCACAGATACGCAGTATTTT. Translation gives CASSSAGTSGGWVTDTQYF.

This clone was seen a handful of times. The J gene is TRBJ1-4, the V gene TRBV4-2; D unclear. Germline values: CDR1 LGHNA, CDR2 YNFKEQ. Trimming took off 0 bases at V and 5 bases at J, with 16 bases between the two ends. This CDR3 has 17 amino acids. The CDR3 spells CASSQDFISGLNEKLFF. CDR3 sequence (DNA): TGTGCCAGCAGCCAAGATTTTATTTCCGGGTTAAATGAAAAACTGTTTTTT.

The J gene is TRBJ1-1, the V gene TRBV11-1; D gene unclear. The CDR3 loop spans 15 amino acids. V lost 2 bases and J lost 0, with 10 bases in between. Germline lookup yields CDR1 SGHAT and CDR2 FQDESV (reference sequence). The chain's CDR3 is CASSLFEGLNTEAFF. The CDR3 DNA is TGTGCCAGCAGCTTATTTGAGGGATTGAACACTGAAGCTTTCTTT.

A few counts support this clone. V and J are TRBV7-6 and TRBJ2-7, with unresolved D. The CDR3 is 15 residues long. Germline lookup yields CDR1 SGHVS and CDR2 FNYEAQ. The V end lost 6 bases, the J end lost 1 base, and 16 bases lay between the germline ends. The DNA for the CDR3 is TGTGCCAGCAGTCCGGAGCCTGGTTCTTCCTACGAGCAGTACTTC. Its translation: CASSPEPGSSYEQYF.

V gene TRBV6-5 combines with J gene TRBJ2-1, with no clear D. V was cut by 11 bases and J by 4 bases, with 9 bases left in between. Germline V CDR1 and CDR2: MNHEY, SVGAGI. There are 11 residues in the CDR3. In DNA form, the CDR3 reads TGTGCCGCGGTCGGGTACAATGAGCAGTTCTTC. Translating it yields CAAVGYNEQFF.

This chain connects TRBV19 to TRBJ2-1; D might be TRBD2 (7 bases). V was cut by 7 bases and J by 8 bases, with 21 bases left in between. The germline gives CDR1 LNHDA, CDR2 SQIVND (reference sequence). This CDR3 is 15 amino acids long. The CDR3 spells CASNSRGGASDEQFF. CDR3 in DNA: TGTGCCAGTAACAGTAGGGGGGGGGCCTCCGATGAGCAGTTCTTC.

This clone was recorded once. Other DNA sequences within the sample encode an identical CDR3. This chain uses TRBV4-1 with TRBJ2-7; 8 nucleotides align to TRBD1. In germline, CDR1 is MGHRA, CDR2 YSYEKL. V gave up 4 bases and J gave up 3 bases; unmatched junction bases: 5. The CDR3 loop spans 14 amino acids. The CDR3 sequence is CASSPGTGDYEQYF. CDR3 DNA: TGCGCCAGCAGCCCCGGGACAGGAGACTACGAGCAGTACTTC.

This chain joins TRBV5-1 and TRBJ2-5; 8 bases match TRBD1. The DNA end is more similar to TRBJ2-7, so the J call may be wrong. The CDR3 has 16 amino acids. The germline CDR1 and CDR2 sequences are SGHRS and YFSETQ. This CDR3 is CASRCENRTGFDEQYF. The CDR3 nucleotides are TGCGCCAGCAGATGTGAGAATCGGACAGGGTTCGACGAGCAGTACTTC.

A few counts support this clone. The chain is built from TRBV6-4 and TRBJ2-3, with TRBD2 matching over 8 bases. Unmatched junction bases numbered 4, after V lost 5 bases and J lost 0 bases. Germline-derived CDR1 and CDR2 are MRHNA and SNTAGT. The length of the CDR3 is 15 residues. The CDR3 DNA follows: TGTGCCAGCAGTATTCGGGGGGGGAGCACAGATACGCAGTATTTT. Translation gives CASSIRGGSTDTQYF.

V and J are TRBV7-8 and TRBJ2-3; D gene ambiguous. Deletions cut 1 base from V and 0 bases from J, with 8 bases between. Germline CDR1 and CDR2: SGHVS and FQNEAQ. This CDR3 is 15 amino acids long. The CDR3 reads CASSLVPQSTDTQYF. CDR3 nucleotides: TGTGCCAGCAGCTTAGTTCCCCAAAGCACAGATACGCAGTATTTT.

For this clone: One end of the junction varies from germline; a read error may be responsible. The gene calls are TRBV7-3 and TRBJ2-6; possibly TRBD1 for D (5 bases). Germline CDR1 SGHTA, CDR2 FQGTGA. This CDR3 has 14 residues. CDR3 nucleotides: TGTGCCAGCAGGCGGAGCTCTGGGGCCAACGGCCTGACTTTC. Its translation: CASRRSSGANGLTF.

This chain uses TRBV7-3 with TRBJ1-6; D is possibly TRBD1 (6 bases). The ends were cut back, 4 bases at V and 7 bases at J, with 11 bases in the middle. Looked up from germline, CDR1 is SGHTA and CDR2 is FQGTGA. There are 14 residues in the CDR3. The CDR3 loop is CASSSGQLNSPLHF. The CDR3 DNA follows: TGTGCCAGCAGCTCCGGACAGCTGAATTCACCCCTCCACTTT.

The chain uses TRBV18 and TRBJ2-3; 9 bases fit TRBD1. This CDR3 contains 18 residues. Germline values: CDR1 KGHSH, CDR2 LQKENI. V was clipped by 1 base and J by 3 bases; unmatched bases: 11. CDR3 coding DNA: TGTGCCAGCTCACCACAACAGGACACAGGGGGCAGGACAGATACGCAGTATTTT. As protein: CASSPQQDTGGRTDTQYF.

The CDR3, as DNA: TGTGCCAGCACCCATGGCCTTAATTCACCCCTCCACTTT. Protein product: CASTHGLNSPLHF. J is TRBJ1-6 and V is TRBV19, with D hard to call. This CDR3 spans 13 amino acids. Germline CDR1 is LNHDA and CDR2 is SQIVND (reference sequence). The V gene lost 9 bases and the J gene lost 6 bases, with 12 bases spanning the gap.

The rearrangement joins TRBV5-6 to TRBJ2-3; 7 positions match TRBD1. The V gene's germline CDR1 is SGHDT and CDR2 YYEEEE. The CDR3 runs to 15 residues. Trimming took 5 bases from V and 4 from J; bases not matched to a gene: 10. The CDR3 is CASRPKGAIADTQYF. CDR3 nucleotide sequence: TGTGCCAGCAGACCCAAGGGGGCGATCGCAGATACGCAGTATTTT.

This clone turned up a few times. In DNA form, the CDR3 reads TGCGCCAGCAGCCCGTGGACAGGGAATAATTCACCCCTCCACTTT. Its translation: CASSPWTGNNSPLHF. The V call is TRBV4-1, the J call TRBJ1-6; 8 bases map to TRBD1. Germline trimming cut 4 bases from V and 5 bases from J; bases unmatched to any gene: 4. The CDR3 has 15 amino acids. Per germline, CDR1 MGHRA and CDR2 YSYEKL.

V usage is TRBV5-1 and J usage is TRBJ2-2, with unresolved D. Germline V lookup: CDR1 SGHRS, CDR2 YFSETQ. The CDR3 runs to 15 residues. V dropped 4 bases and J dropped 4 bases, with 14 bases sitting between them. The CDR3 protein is CASSMAAGTTGELFF. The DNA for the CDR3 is TGCGCCAGCAGCATGGCGGCAGGAACCACCGGGGAGCTGTTTTTT.

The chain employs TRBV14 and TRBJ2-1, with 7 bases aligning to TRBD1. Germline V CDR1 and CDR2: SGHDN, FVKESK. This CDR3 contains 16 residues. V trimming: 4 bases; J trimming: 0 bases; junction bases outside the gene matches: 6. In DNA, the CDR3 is TGTGCCAGCAGCCCGTGGGGACAGTTCTCCTACAATGAGCAGTTCTTC. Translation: CASSPWGQFSYNEQFF.

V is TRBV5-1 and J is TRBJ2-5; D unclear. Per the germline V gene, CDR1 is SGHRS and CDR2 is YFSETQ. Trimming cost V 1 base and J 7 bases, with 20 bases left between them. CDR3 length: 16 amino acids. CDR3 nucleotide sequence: TGCGCCAGCAGCTTGAAGGATCAGCACACAAGCGTGACCCAGTACTTC. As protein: CASSLKDQHTSVTQYF.

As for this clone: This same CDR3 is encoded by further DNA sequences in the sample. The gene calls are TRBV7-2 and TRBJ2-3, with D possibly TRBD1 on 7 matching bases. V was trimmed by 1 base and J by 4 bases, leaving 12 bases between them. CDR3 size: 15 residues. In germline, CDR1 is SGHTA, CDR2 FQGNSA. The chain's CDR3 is CASSLGGGGADTQYF. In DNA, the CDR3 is TGTGCCAGCAGCTTAGGAGGGGGCGGGGCAGATACGCAGTATTTT.

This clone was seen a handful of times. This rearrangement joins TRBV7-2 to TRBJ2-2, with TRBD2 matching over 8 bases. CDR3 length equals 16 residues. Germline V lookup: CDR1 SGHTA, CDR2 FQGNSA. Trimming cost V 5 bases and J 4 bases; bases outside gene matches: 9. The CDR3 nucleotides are TGTGCCAGCAGCCGACCGGCGGGGGGTGGCACCGGGGAGCTGTTTTTT. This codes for CASSRPAGGGTGELFF.

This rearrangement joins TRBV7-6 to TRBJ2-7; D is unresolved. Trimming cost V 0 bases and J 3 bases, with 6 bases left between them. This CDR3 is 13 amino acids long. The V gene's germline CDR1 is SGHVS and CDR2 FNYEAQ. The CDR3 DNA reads TGTGCCAGCAGCTTAGCTAGAGGCTACGAGCAGTACTTC. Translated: CASSLARGYEQYF. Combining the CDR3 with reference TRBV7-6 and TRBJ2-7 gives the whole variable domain GAGVSQSPRYKVTKRGQDVALRCDPISGHVSLYWYRQALGQGPEFLTYFNYEAQQDKSGLPNDRFSAERPEGSISTLTIQRTEQRDSAMYRCASSLARGYEQYFGPGTRLTVT.

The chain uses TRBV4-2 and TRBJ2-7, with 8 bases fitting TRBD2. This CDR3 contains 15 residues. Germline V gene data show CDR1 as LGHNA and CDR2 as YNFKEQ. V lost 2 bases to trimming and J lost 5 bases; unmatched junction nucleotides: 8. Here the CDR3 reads CASSQKAGEVDEQYF. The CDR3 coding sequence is TGTGCCAGCAGCCAAAAAGCGGGGGAAGTCGACGAGCAGTACTTC.

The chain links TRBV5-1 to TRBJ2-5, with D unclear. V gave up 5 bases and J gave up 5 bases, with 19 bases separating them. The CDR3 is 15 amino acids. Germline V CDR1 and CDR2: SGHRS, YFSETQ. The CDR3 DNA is TGCGCCAGCAGTGTATCGTTTACCGACATCGAGACCCAGTACTTC. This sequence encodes CASSVSFTDIETQYF. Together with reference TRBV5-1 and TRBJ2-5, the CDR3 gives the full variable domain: KAGVTQTPRYLIKTRGQQVTLSCSPISGHRSVSWYQQTPGQGLQFLFEYFSETQRNKGNFPGRFSGRQFSNSRSEMNVSTLELGDSALYLCASSVSFTDIETQYFGPGTRLLVL.

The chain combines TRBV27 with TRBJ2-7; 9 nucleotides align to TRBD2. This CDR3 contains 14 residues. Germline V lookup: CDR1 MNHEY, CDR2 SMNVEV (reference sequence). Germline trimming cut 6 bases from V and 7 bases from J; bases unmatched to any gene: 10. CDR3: CASRERGAIREQYF. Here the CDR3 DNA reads TGTGCCAGCAGGGAGCGGGGGGCTATCCGGGAGCAGTACTTC.

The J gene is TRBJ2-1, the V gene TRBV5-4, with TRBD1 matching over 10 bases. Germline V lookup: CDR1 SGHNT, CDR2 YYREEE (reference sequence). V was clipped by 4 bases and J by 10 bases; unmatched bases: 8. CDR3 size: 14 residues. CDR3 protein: CASSLGQGGYEQFF. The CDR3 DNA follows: TGTGCCAGCAGCCTAGGACAGGGGGGATACGAGCAGTTCTTC.

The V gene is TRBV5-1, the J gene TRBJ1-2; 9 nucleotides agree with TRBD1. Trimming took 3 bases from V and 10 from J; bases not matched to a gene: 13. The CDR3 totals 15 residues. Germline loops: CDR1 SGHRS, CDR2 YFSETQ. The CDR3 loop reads CASSYTPGQGDDYTF. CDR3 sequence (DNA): TGCGCCAGCAGCTACACCCCGGGACAGGGAGATGACTACACCTTC.